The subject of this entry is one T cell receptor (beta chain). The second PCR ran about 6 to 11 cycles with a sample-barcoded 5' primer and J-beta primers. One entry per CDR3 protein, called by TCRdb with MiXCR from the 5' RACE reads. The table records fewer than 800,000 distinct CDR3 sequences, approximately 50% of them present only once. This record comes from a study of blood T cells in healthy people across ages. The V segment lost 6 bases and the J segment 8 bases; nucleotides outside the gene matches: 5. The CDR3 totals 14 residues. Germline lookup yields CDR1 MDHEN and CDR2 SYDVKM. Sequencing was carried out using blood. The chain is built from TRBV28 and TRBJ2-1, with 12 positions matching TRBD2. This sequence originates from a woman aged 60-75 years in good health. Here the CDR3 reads CASRWTSGKDEQFF. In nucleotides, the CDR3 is TGTGCCAGCAGGTGGACTAGCGGGAAGGATGAGCAGTTCTTC.